One and the same sample provided the 20 T cell receptor beta chains below, sequenced in a study of tumor-infiltrating lymphocytes in primary liver carcinoma. Co-extracted RNA and DNA came from 20-30 mg of unsorted bulk tissue. TCR beta cDNA came from about 470 ng total RNA, primed with a constant-region primer. Three nested multiplex PCR rounds of slightly modified ARM-PCR generated TCR beta libraries. TRBV1-TRBV30 forward primers paired with a C-beta reverse primer drove the first two PCR rounds, about 9 cycles each. One entry per CDR3 protein results from TCRdb running MiXCR on the multiplex PCR reads. The sample shows tens of thousands of distinct CDR3 sequences, almost 80% of them seen only once. Sequences were obtained from liver tumor tissue from sampling region 1. Subset: tumor region T1, superior pole. These receptors all come from a woman younger than 45 with primary liver carcinoma and hepatitis B virus infection.

Worth noting for this clonotype: A junction boundary mismatches the germline segment, possibly from a read error. The rearrangement joins TRBV6-5 to TRBJ2-2; 8 positions match TRBD1. CDR3 length: 15 amino acids. CDR1 is MNHEY and CDR2 is SVGAGI in the germline V gene. The CDR3 sequence: CASSPRTGFMGELSF. The CDR3 DNA follows: TGTGCCAGCAGTCCGCGGACAGGGTTCATGGGGGAGCTGTCTTTT.

J is TRBJ2-3 and V is TRBV12-3 or TRBV12-4; tentatively, D is TRBD2 (5 bases). There are 13 residues in the CDR3. For the CDR3, the DNA is TGTGTCATCAGCTCCAGAGGGCCAGATACGCAGTATTTT. Its translation is CVISSRGPDTQYF.

This CDR3 is CASSHAGGRDEAFF. The CDR3 DNA reads TGTGCCAGCAGCCATGCAGGAGGTCGGGATGAAGCTTTCTTT. The chain has TRBV4-2 and TRBJ1-1; D ambiguous. The ends were cut back, 3 bases at V and 7 bases at J, with 15 bases in the middle. The CDR3 has 14 residues. Germline V gene lookup returns CDR1 LGHNA and CDR2 YNFKEQ.

In its sample, this clonotype was seen once. CDR3 amino acids: CASSLGQVAHNEQFF. CDR3 nucleotide sequence: TGTGCCAGCAGTTTGGGACAGGTCGCTCACAATGAGCAGTTCTTC. The J gene is TRBJ2-1, the V gene TRBV11-1; TRBD1 agrees at 8 bases. Germline V gene lookup returns CDR1 SGHAT and CDR2 FQDESV (reference sequence). This CDR3 is built from 15 residues. J gave up 5 bases and V 6 bases, and 9 bases lay outside the gene matches.

The chain combines TRBV11-2 with TRBJ1-1, with D possibly being TRBD1 (5 bases). V was cut by 1 base and J by 3 bases, with 6 bases left in between. CDR1 is SGHAT and CDR2 is FQNNGV in the germline V gene. This CDR3 has 13 residues. Here the CDR3 reads CASSLAGDTEAFF. The CDR3 nucleotides are TGTGCCAGCAGCTTAGCGGGGGACACTGAAGCTTTCTTT.

The rearrangement uses TRBV20-1 and TRBJ2-7; TRBD2 aligns across 8 bases. The CDR3 is 14 residues long. V lost 6 bases and J lost 4; bases outside the gene matches: 11. From germline, CDR1 is DFQATT and CDR2 SNEGSKA (reference sequence). The CDR3: CSAPLTSGRYEQYF. The CDR3 region has the DNA TGCAGTGCACCCCTTACTAGCGGAAGATACGAGCAGTACTTC.

The rearrangement links TRBV6-1 to TRBJ2-1; no reliable D call. V was trimmed by 3 bases and J by 8 bases, leaving 17 bases between them. Germline V gene sequence: CDR1 MNHNS, CDR2 SASEGT. This CDR3 is built from 15 residues. The DNA for the CDR3 is TGTGCCAGCAGTGAGGGTGAACTCGAAATGGATGAGCAGTTCTTC. It encodes CASSEGELEMDEQFF.

A word on this clonotype: Sequence at one end of the junction differs from germline and may be a read error. The V and J genes are TRBV6-5 and TRBJ2-7; tentatively, D is TRBD1 (6 bases). The CDR3 length is 15 residues. Germline V gene lookup returns CDR1 MNHEY and CDR2 SVGAGI. The CDR3 region has the DNA TGTGCCGGCAGTTACAAGGACAGCGGTTCCTATGAGCAGTGCTTC. This gives the protein CAGSYKDSGSYEQCF.

Points on this clonotype: At one end, the junction sequence differs from germline, possibly due to a read error. J is TRBJ1-6 and V is TRBV11-2; 10 bases line up with TRBD1. The germline CDR1 and CDR2 sequences are SGHAT and FQNNGV. This CDR3 spans 14 amino acids. The CDR3 nucleotides are TGCGCCAGCGCGAAAGGGACAGGGGATTCACCACTCCACTTT. Protein product: CASAKGTGDSPLHF.

This clonotype was observed once. One end of the junction is discordant with germline, which a read error may explain. CDR3 DNA sequence: TGCAGCGTTGAAACCGGAAGGGGAGCGAGGGAGTCCCAGTATTTC. This translates into CSVETGRGARESQYF. J is TRBJ2-5 and V is TRBV29-1; either TRBD1 or TRBD2 may fit D (5 bases each). Germline CDR1 reads SQVTM; CDR2 reads ANQGSEA. This CDR3 contains 15 residues.

As concerns this clonotype: The germline gene is not matched at one end of the junction; a read error may be the cause. V and J are TRBV12-3 or TRBV12-4 and TRBJ2-1; no reliable D call. This CDR3 is built from 14 residues. CDR3 sequence: CASSLPRLYNEQLF. DNA for the CDR3: TGTGCCAGCAGTTTACCCAGACTGTATAATGAGCAACTCTTC.

With respect to this clonotype: Possible read error: a much larger clone is one base away. J is TRBJ2-6 and V is TRBV6-5, with D hard to call. The CDR3 consists of 16 residues. The germline gives CDR1 MNHEY, CDR2 SVGAGI. The CDR3 sequence: CARSYLGSSGANVLTF. The CDR3 DNA sequence: TGTGCCAGGAGTTACTTAGGCAGCTCTGGGGCCAACGTCCTGACTTTC.

Turning to this clonotype: Mismatch with germline at one junction end may stem from a read error. The chain employs TRBV11-1 and TRBJ2-2, with D possibly TRBD1 on 5 matching bases. There are 16 residues in the CDR3. From germline, CDR1 is SGHAT and CDR2 FQDESV (reference sequence). The CDR3 loop reads CASSLVGCTDTGELFF. The CDR3 nucleotides are TGTGCCAGCAGCTTAGTGGGGTGTACGGACACAGGGGAGCTGTTTTTT.

Worth noting for this clonotype: A much larger clone differs from this one at a single base, so this may be a read error. This rearrangement joins TRBV20-1 to TRBJ2-1, with TRBD2 matching 9 bases. CDR3 length: 16 amino acids. Germline V gene data show CDR1 as DFQATT and CDR2 as SNEGSKA (reference sequence). The CDR3 is CSASQLGTSSYNELFF. CDR3 coding DNA: TGCAGTGCTAGCCAACTCGGGACTAGCTCCTACAATGAGCTGTTCTTC.

On this clonotype itself: The germline gene is not matched at one end of the junction; a read error may be the cause. This chain uses TRBV11-3 with TRBJ2-1, with a tentative D call TRBD1 (6 bases). This CDR3 contains 16 residues. Germline CDR1 is SGHNT and CDR2 is YENEEA. The CDR3 loop is CVSSLTGHVFLDEQFF. The CDR3 region has the DNA TGTGTCAGCAGTTTAACGGGACACGTCTTCTTGGATGAGCAGTTCTTC. The whole variable domain, remainder taken from reference TRBV11-3 and TRBJ2-1, is EAGVVQSPRYKIIEKKQPVAFWCNPISGHNTLYWYLQNLGQGPELLIRYENEEAVDDSQLPKDRFSAERLKGVDSTLKIQPAELGDSAVYLCVSSLTGHVFLDEQFFGPGTRLTVL.

A word on this clonotype: Sequence at one end of the junction differs from germline and may be a read error. This chain links TRBV11-2 with TRBJ1-1; TRBD1 aligns across 11 bases. CDR3 length: 20 residues. CDR1 and CDR2 from the germline V gene are SGHAT and FQNNGV. CDR3 amino acids: CASSARDRGCKRWSNTEAIF. Here the CDR3 DNA reads TGCGCCAGCAGTGCTCGGGACAGGGGGTGCAAGAGGTGGAGTAACACTGAAGCTATCTTT. Full variable domain (rest looked up from reference TRBV11-2 and TRBJ1-1): EAGVAQSPRYKIIEKRQSVAFWCNPISGHATLYWYQQILGQGPKLLIQFQNNGVVDDSQLPKDRFSAERLKGVDSTLKIQPAKLEDSAVYLCASSARDRGCKRWSNTEAIFGQGTRLTVV.

About this clonotype itself: The junction and the germline gene differ at one end; a read error may be behind it. The chain links TRBV11-2 to TRBJ2-3, with D perhaps TRBD2 (5 bases). The length of the CDR3 is 15 residues. From germline, CDR1 is SGHAT and CDR2 FQNNGV. The CDR3 DNA reads as TGTGCCAGCAGCTTAGATGCTAGCTGGACGGATACACAGTATTTT. This sequence encodes CASSLDASWTDTQYF.

On this clonotype: The CDR3 ends on some other residue instead of the conserved phenylalanine or tryptophan, so this is likely a read error. The CDR3: CAISLEGEWSEQYL. CDR3 coding DNA: TGTGCCATCAGTTTGGAGGGGGAGTGGTCCGAGCAGTACCTC. This chain connects TRBV28 to TRBJ2-7; D may be TRBD1 or TRBD2 (6 bases each). Per germline, CDR1 MDHEN and CDR2 SYDVKM. The CDR3 is made up of 14 amino acids.

The rearrangement joins TRBV7-9 to TRBJ2-7; 11 positions match TRBD2. Trimming removed 5 bases from V and 2 bases from J; junction bases left unmatched: 5. Germline V gene sequence: CDR1 SEHNR, CDR2 FQNEAQ (reference sequence). The CDR3 runs to 15 residues. In DNA, the CDR3 is TGTGCCAGCAGCGGTACTAGCGGGAGCCCCTACGAGCAGTACTTC. It encodes CASSGTSGSPYEQYF.

On this clonotype: One end of the junction fails to match germline, which may point to a read error. The V and J genes are TRBV5-4 and TRBJ2-7; D is unresolved. Germline V gives CDR1 SGHNT, CDR2 YYREEE (reference sequence). The CDR3 sequence is 13 residues long. The CDR3 spells CACSMRVYDEQYF. CDR3 nucleotides: TGTGCCTGCAGCATGAGAGTGTATGACGAGCAGTACTTC.